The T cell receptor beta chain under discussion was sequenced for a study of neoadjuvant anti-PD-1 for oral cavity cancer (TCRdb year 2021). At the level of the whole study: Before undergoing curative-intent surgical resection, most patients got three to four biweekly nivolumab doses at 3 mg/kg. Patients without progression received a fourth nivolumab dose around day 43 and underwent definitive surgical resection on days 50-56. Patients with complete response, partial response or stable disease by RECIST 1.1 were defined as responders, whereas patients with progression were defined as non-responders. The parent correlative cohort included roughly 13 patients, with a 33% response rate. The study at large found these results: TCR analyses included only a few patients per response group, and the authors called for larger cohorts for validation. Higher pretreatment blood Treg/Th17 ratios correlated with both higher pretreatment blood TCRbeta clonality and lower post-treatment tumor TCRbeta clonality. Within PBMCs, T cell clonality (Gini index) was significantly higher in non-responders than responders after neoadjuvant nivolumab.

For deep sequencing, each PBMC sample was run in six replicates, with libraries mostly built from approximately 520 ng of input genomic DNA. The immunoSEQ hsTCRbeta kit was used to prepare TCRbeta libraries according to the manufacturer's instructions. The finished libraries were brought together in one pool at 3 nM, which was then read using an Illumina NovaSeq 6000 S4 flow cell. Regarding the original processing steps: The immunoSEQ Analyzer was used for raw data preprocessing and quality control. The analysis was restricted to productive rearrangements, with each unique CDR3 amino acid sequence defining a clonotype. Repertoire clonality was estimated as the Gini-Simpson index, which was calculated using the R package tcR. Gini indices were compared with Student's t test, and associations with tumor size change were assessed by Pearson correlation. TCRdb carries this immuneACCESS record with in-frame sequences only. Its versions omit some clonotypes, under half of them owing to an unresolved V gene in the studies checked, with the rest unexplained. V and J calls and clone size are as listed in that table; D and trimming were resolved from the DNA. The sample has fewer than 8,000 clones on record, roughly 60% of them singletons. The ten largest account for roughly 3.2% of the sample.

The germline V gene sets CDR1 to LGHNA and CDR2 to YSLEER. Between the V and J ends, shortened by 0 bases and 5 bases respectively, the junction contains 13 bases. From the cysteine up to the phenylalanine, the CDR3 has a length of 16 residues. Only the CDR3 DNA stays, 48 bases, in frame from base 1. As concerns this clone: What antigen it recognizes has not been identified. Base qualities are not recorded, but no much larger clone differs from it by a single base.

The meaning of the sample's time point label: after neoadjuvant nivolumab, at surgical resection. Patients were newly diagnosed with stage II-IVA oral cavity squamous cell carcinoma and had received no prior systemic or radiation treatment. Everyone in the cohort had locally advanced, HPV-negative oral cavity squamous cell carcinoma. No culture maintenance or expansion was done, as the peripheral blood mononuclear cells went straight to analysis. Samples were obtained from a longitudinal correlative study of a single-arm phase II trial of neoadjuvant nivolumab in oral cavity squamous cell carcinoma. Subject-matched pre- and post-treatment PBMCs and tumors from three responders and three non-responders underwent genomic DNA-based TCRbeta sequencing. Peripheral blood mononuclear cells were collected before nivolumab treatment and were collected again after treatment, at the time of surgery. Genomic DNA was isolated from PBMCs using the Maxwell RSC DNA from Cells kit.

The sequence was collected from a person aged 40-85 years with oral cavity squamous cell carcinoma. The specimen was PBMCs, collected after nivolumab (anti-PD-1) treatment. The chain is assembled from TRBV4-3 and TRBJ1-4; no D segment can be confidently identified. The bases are TGCGCCAGCAGCCAAGATAAGGTACAGCAGAATGAAAAACTGTTTTTT. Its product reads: CASSQDKVQQNEKLFF.